This TCR beta chain was recorded in a study of T cell repertoires in cytomegalovirus infection. Study-level background: It was the public TCR beta signatures that indicated both CMV infection and matching HLA type.

The trim removed 5 bases at V and 4 bases at J, leaving 4 bases unmatched. From germline, CDR1 is DFQATT and CDR2 SNEGSKA (reference sequence). The CDR3 totals 12 residues. To note about this clonotype: What it recognizes is unknown.

Each CDR3 protein gets one entry after TCRdb re-called the reads with MiXCR. Of 200,000 or so distinct CDR3 sequences listed, roughly 19% are singletons. Findings of the study overall: Cumulative public TCR beta family frequency identified CMV carriers with the relevant HLA. What dominated the ex vivo response were HLA-C-restricted CMV-specific TCR beta clonotypes.

This sequence originates from a human donor in good health (CMV status not recorded). Some clones in this sample may be carry-over from other donors' samples. The specimen was PBMCs. This chain links TRBV20-1 with TRBJ1-2; 7 bases align to TRBD1. The DNA for the CDR3 is TGCAGTGCTTGGACAGGAGGCTATGGCTACACCTTC. Protein: CSAWTGGYGYTF.